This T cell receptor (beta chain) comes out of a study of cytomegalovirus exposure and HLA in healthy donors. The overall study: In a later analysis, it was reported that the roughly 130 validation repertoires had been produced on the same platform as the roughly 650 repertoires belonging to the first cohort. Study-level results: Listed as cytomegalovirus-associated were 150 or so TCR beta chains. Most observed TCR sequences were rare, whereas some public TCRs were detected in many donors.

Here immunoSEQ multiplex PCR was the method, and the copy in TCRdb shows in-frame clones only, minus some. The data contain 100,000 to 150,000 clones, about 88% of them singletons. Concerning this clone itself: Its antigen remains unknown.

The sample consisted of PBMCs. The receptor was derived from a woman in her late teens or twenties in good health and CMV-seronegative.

CDR3 in amino acids: CASSLAPAAGNYGYTF. DNA of the CDR3: TGCGCCAGCAGCTTGGCCCCGGCAGCCGGGAACTATGGCTACACCTTC. The chain has TRBV5-1 and TRBJ1-2; no definite D call. The CDR3 loop spans 16 amino acids. Trimming cost V 0 bases and J 2 bases, with 14 bases left between them. Per germline, CDR1 SGHRS and CDR2 YFSETQ.